This TCR beta chain was recorded in a study of cytomegalovirus exposure and HLA in healthy donors. The CDR3 has 14 residues. Germline V gives CDR1 MRHNA, CDR2 SNTAGT. Trimming pared 5 bases from V and 0 bases from J, leaving 9 bases between. This PCR relied on a set of 60 Vbeta primers and 13 Jbeta primers. Here immunoSEQ multiplex PCR was the method, and the copy in TCRdb shows in-frame clones only, minus some. Of around 170,000 clones listed, approximately 84% are singletons. This clone was recorded many times. The clonotype comes from a man in his fifties in good health and CMV-seronegative. Sequencing used PBMCs. The chain couples TRBV6-4 to TRBJ2-3; a weak D match, TRBD2 (6 bases). CDR3 DNA: TGTGCCAGCAGTAAGGCGGGGAGCACAGATACGCAGTATTTT. This translates into CASSKAGSTDTQYF.